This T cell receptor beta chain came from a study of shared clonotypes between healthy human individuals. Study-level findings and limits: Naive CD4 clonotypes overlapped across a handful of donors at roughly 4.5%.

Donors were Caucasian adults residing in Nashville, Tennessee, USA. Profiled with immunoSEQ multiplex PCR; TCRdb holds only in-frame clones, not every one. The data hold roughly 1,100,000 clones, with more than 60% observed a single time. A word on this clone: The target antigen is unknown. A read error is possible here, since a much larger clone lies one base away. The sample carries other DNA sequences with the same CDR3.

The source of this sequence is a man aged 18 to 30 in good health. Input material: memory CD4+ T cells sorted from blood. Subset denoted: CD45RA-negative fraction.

CDR3 protein: CASSLSNTGELFF. CDR3 sequence (DNA): TGTGCCAGCAGCTTATCCAACACCGGGGAGCTGTTTTTT. The chain uses TRBV7-9 and TRBJ2-2; D uncertain. The V gene lost 2 bases and the J gene lost 2 bases, with 3 bases spanning the gap. This CDR3 is 13 amino acids long. CDR1 is SEHNR and CDR2 is FQNEAQ in the germline V gene (reference sequence).